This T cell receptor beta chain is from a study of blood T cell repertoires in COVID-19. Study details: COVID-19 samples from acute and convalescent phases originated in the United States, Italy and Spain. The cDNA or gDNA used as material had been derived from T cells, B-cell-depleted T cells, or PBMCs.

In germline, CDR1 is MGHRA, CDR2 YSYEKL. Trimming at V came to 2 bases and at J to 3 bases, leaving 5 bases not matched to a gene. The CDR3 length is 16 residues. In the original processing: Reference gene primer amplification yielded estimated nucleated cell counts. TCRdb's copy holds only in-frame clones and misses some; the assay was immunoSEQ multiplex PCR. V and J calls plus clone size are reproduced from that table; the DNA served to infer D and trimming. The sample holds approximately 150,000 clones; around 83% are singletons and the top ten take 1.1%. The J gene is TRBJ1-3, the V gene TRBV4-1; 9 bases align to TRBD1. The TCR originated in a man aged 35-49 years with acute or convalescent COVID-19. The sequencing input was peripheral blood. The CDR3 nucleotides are TGCGCCAGCAGCCAATCCCGGACAGGGGTTGGAAACACCATATATTTT. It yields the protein CASSQSRTGVGNTIYF.